This T cell receptor delta chain emerged from a study of human gamma delta and Vdelta1 T cells. TCRdb called clones anew from the PCR reads with CATT. The sample comprises over 10,000 delta-chain clones, roughly 45% of which are singletons, and less than 1.6% rests with the top ten. The ends lost 1 base at V and 2 bases at J; junction bases unmatched: 28. Germline CDR1 and CDR2: TSWWSYY and QGS. The CDR3 extends over 24 amino acids. Study conclusions and caveats: Delta One T cells were reportedly polyclonal and broadly cytotoxic against acute myeloid leukemia.

Worth noting for this clone: Its matching antigen is unknown.

Input material: Vdelta1 gamma-delta T cells from blood grown in culture (DOT cells). The chain is built from TRDV1 and TRDJ1; 10 bases are shared with TRDD3. The TCR was taken from a human donor in good health. CDR3 sequence (DNA): TGTGCTCTTGGGGAACGGGGACCCCAACGAACGGGGGGATACGCGATGGCAAGGACCGATAAACTCATCTTT. This sequence encodes CALGERGPQRTGGYAMARTDKLIF.